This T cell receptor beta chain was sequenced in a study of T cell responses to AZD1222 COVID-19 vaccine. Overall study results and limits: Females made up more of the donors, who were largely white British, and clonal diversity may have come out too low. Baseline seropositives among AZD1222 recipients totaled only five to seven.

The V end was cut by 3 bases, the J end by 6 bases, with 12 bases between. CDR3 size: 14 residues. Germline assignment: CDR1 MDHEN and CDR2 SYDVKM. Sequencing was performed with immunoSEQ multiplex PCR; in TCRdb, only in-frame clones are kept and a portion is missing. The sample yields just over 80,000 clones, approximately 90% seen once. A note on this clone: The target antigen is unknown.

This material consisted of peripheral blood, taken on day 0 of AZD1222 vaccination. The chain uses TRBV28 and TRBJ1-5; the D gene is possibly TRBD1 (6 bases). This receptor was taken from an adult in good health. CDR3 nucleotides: TGTGCCAGCAGTTTCAGGGGTAGCGGTCAGCCCCAGCATTTT. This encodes CASSFRGSGQPQHF.